A single sample gave rise to the 12 T cell receptor beta chains below, sequenced in a study of T cell changes during pregnancy in multiple sclerosis. Produced via immunoSEQ multiplex PCR; TCRdb's table is partial and in-frame only. The sample yields about 50,000 clones, roughly nine tenths seen once. The sequencing used CD8+ T cells from peripheral blood mononuclear cells, collected after pregnancy. The receptors originated from a female donor with multiple sclerosis, enrolled in a pregnancy study.

The rearrangement links TRBV6-1 to TRBJ1-2, with 9 nucleotides matching TRBD1. CDR3 size: 18 residues. Germline values: CDR1 MNHNS, CDR2 SASEGT. V trimming: 2 bases; J trimming: 2 bases; junction bases outside the gene matches: 12. CDR3 coding DNA: TGTGCCAGCAGTGAAACAAGGAGAGGAGGACAGGGGAACTATGGCTACACCTTC. It is translated as CASSETRRGGQGNYGYTF.

J is TRBJ1-5 and V is TRBV4-1, with D perhaps matching TRBD1 (5 bases). V lost 0 bases and J lost 4, with 19 bases in between. The CDR3 totals 18 residues. In germline, CDR1 is MGHRA, CDR2 YSYEKL. The CDR3 coding sequence is TGCGCCAGCAGCCAAGAAGGCGGGACGGGACGGTGGAATCAGCCCCAGCATTTT. It encodes CASSQEGGTGRWNQPQHF.

This clone has only one observation. V gene TRBV11-2 combines with J gene TRBJ1-2, with D unresolved. V was clipped by 5 bases and J by 3 bases, with 16 bases between them. The germline V gene encodes CDR1 SGHAT and CDR2 FQNNGV. CDR3 size: 15 residues. This CDR3 reads CASSGLAGRDYGYTF. In nucleotides, the CDR3 is TGTGCCAGCAGCGGACTAGCGGGGAGGGACTATGGCTACACCTTC.

This chain uses TRBV6-5 with TRBJ2-7; 7 bases agree with TRBD2. The J segment lost 6 bases and the V segment lost 6 bases, leaving 5 bases of the junction unmatched. This CDR3 is built from 12 residues. Per germline, CDR1 MNHEY and CDR2 SVGAGI. DNA for the CDR3: TGTGCCAGCAGGGGGGGGAACAGCGAGCAGTACTTC. Its translation: CASRGGNSEQYF.

The chain is built from TRBV5-6 and TRBJ2-7, with 10 positions matching TRBD1. Germline V CDR1 and CDR2: SGHDT, YYEEEE. This CDR3 is built from 15 residues. The V and J ends lost 4 bases and 5 bases, in that order; junction bases with no gene match: 9. The CDR3 protein is CASSPGQGEGDEQYF. The CDR3 DNA sequence: TGTGCCAGCAGCCCAGGACAGGGGGAAGGGGACGAGCAGTACTTC.

This clone showed up just a few times. J is TRBJ2-7 and V is TRBV13, with D perhaps matching TRBD2 (6 bases). In germline, CDR1 is PRHDT, CDR2 FYEKMQ (reference sequence). The CDR3 contains 14 residues. Trimming cost V 5 bases and J 0 bases, with 11 bases left between them. The CDR3: CASSTRDFSYEQYF. The CDR3 coding sequence is TGTGCCAGCAGCACCCGGGACTTCTCCTACGAGCAGTACTTC.

This rearrangement joins TRBV19 to TRBJ2-3; 7 nucleotides match TRBD2. There are 14 residues in the CDR3. The J segment lost 2 bases and the V segment lost 6 bases, leaving 5 bases of the junction unmatched. Germline V gene lookup returns CDR1 LNHDA and CDR2 SQIVND (reference sequence). The chain's CDR3 is CASSGAGFTDTQYF. CDR3 nucleotides: TGTGCCAGTAGCGGAGCGGGGTTCACAGATACGCAGTATTTT.

The chain joins TRBV4-1 to TRBJ2-1; D possibly corresponds to TRBD2 (7 bases). The V gene's germline CDR1 is MGHRA and CDR2 YSYEKL. V lost 1 base and J lost 14, with 15 bases in between. The CDR3 sequence is 13 residues long. The CDR3 DNA sequence: TGCGCCAGCAGCCAAGGACGGAGGGAGGGGGAGTTCTTC. It yields the protein CASSQGRREGEFF.

The chain uses TRBV7-3 and TRBJ1-2; 7 positions agree with TRBD1. CDR3 size: 16 residues. Germline CDR1 is SGHTA and CDR2 is FQGTGA. After removal of 4 bases from V and 1 base from J, the junction contained 9 bases not matched to a gene. In DNA, the CDR3 is TGTGCCAGCAGCTCGGAGAGAGACAGGGTTAACTATGGCTACACCTTC. It encodes CASSSERDRVNYGYTF.

This chain links TRBV5-6 with TRBJ1-3; D unclear. V was shortened by 2 bases and J by 0 bases, with 6 bases between the two germline ends. CDR1 and CDR2 from the germline V gene are SGHDT and YYEEEE. This CDR3 comprises 14 residues. The CDR3 loop reads CASSFPTSGNTIYF. CDR3 nucleotides: TGTGCCAGCAGCTTCCCTACCTCTGGAAACACCATATATTTT.

The chain carries TRBV4-1 and TRBJ2-1; 15 bases agree with TRBD2. The CDR3 contains 14 residues. The germline V gene has CDR1 MGHRA and CDR2 YSYEKL. CDR3 residues: CAGLAGGPYNEQFF. The DNA of the CDR3 is TGCGCAGGACTAGCGGGGGGGCCGTACAATGAGCAGTTCTTC.

CDR3 residues: CASSPVRGRGTEAFF. CDR3 sequence (DNA): TGTGCCAGCAGCCCTGTCAGGGGGCGCGGCACTGAAGCTTTCTTT. The chain has TRBV14 and TRBJ1-1, with 8 positions matching TRBD1. In germline, CDR1 is SGHDN, CDR2 FVKESK. V trimming: 4 bases; J trimming: 4 bases; junction bases outside the gene matches: 8. The CDR3 consists of 15 residues.